This entry lists 26 T cell receptor beta chains sequenced from one sample in a study of blood T cell repertoires in COVID-19. Assay: immunoSEQ multiplex PCR; the TCRdb copy retains only in-frame clones and omits some. This sample carries around 220,000 clones, around four fifths of them seen once, and the ten largest clones take just under 20%. Sequencing input: peripheral blood. The origin of the receptors is a man younger than 45 with active or convalescent COVID-19.

The rearrangement links TRBV6-5 to TRBJ2-3, with 10 bases lining up with TRBD2. Trimming removed 7 bases from V and 3 bases from J; junction bases left unmatched: 7. CDR1 and CDR2 (germline): MNHEY, SVGAGI. The CDR3 consists of 15 residues. The CDR3 sequence: CASTSLAGVTDTQYF. The DNA of the CDR3 is TGTGCCAGCACCTCGCTAGCGGGAGTAACAGATACGCAGTATTTT.

This clone was recorded once. The chain combines TRBV7-3 with TRBJ1-1; tentatively, D is TRBD1 (5 bases). Between the trimmed V and J ends, which lost 2 bases and 7 bases, there was a span of 11 bases. Germline V gene lookup returns CDR1 SGHTA and CDR2 FQGTGA. The length of the CDR3 is 13 residues. The CDR3: CASSLGRAGEAFF. In DNA, the CDR3 is TGTGCCAGCAGCTTAGGCAGGGCTGGTGAAGCTTTCTTT.

This sequence joins TRBV19 and TRBJ1-1; 9 nucleotides align to TRBD1. Germline CDR1 reads LNHDA; CDR2 reads SQIVND (reference sequence). The J segment lost 3 bases and the V segment lost 3 bases, leaving 5 bases of the junction unmatched. The CDR3 runs 15 residues. CDR3 coding DNA: TGTGCCAGTAGTATGGGACAGGGAGGTGACACTGAAGCTTTCTTT. This gives the protein CASSMGQGGDTEAFF.

The V call is TRBV5-1, the J call TRBJ2-7, with 10 bases aligning to TRBD1. Per the germline V gene, CDR1 is SGHRS and CDR2 is YFSETQ. With 4 bases clipped from V and 3 bases from J, the junction kept 4 bases outside the gene matches. The CDR3 totals 14 residues. CDR3: CASSHGQGGYEQYF. CDR3 DNA sequence: TGCGCCAGCAGCCATGGACAGGGGGGCTACGAGCAGTACTTC.

The genes are TRBV7-2 and TRBJ2-6; 9 positions agree with TRBD1. The CDR3 loop spans 18 amino acids. Trimming at V came to 4 bases and at J to 0 bases, leaving 7 bases not matched to a gene. In germline, CDR1 is SGHTA, CDR2 FQGNSA. CDR3 DNA sequence: TGTGCCAGCAGCTCCTGGACAGGGGCCCTCTCTGGGGCCAACGTCCTGACTTTC. Translating gives CASSSWTGALSGANVLTF.

V and J are TRBV6-6 and TRBJ1-5, with TRBD1 matching over 8 bases. Germline loops: CDR1 MNHNY, CDR2 SVGAGI (reference sequence). The CDR3 is made up of 15 amino acids. The junction had 13 bases not matched to a gene; V was cut back by 6 bases and J by 9 bases. This CDR3 is CASRAGTGSGGPQHF. The CDR3 DNA reads TGTGCCAGCAGGGCCGGGACAGGCTCCGGGGGGCCCCAGCATTTT.

The V call is TRBV4-3, the J call TRBJ2-2; D is undetermined. Germline CDR1 LGHNA, CDR2 YSLEER. Trimming took 5 bases from V and 4 from J, leaving 14 bases between them. This CDR3 is 15 amino acids long. Here the CDR3 reads CASSSQVRSTGELFF. The CDR3, as DNA: TGCGCCAGCAGCTCCCAAGTTAGGAGCACCGGGGAGCTGTTTTTT.

The V gene is TRBV2, the J gene TRBJ2-7; the match to TRBD2 covers 12 bases. The CDR3 is 15 amino acids. Germline V gene lookup returns CDR1 SNHLY and CDR2 FYNNEI. Unmatched junction bases numbered 7, after V lost 6 bases and J lost 4 bases. CDR3 protein: CASRIPGTSGYEQYF. The CDR3, as DNA: TGTGCCAGCAGAATCCCCGGGACTAGCGGGTACGAGCAGTACTTC.

The chain employs TRBV30 and TRBJ1-6, with a possible D match to TRBD1 (5 bases). The CDR3 spans 18 residues. The V gene's germline CDR1 is GTSNPN and CDR2 SVGIG (reference sequence). Trimming pared 5 bases from V and 3 bases from J, leaving 23 bases between. The CDR3 region is CAWESGFLVDSYNSPLHF. The CDR3, as DNA: TGTGCCTGGGAGTCCGGATTTTTGGTCGACAGCTATAATTCACCCCTCCACTTT.

The chain joins TRBV18 to TRBJ1-2; TRBD1 is a possible D gene (6 bases). The CDR3 is 15 residues long. CDR1 and CDR2 from the germline V gene are KGHSH and LQKENI. The V end lost 2 bases, the J end lost 3 bases, and 13 bases lay between the germline ends. As DNA, the CDR3 is TGTGCCAGCTCACCAACAGGACAGTGGGACTATGGCTACACCTTC. It yields the protein CASSPTGQWDYGYTF. Using reference TRBV18 and TRBJ1-2 for the parts outside the CDR3, the full variable domain is NAGVMQNPRHLVRRRGQEARLRCSPMKGHSHVYWYRQLPEEGLKFMVYLQKENIIDESGMPKERFSAEFPKEGPSILRIQQVVRGDSAAYFCASSPTGQWDYGYTFGSGTRLTVV.

V is TRBV18 and J is TRBJ1-3; 7 positions agree with TRBD1. Germline V CDR1 and CDR2: KGHSH, LQKENI. This CDR3 is built from 18 residues. V shed 6 bases, J shed 0 bases, and the junction held 14 bases outside the gene matches. The CDR3 reads CASSRNGGQRVSGNTIYF. Written as DNA, the CDR3 is TGTGCCAGCTCCCGGAACGGGGGACAGAGGGTCTCTGGAAACACCATATATTTT.

The CDR3 protein is CASSFGLAADSYNEQFF. The CDR3 DNA sequence: TGTGCCAGCAGCTTTGGCCTAGCGGCAGATAGTTACAATGAGCAGTTCTTC. This chain links TRBV5-4 with TRBJ2-1; 7 bases map to TRBD2. The V and J ends lost 2 bases and 4 bases, in that order; junction bases with no gene match: 12. The germline V gene has CDR1 SGHNT and CDR2 YYREEE (reference sequence). CDR3 length equals 17 residues. Full variable domain (outside the CDR3, taken from reference TRBV5-4 and TRBJ2-1): ETGVTQSPTHLIKTRGQQVTLRCSSQSGHNTVSWYQQALGQGPQFIFQYYREEENGRGNFPPRFSGLQFPNYSSELNVNALELDDSALYLCASSFGLAADSYNEQFFGPGTRLTVL.

In its sample, this clone was seen many times. This sequence joins TRBV2 and TRBJ1-1; unclear D gene. Germline V lookup: CDR1 SNHLY, CDR2 FYNNEI. Trimming pared 4 bases from V and 1 base from J, leaving 7 bases between. The CDR3 loop spans 13 amino acids. This chain's CDR3 is CASSAQRNTEAFF. The CDR3 DNA sequence: TGTGCCAGCAGTGCACAACGGAACACTGAAGCTTTCTTT. Full variable domain (missing parts from reference TRBV2 and TRBJ1-1): EPEVTQTPSHQVTQMGQEVILRCVPISNHLYFYWYRQILGQKVEFLVSFYNNEISEKSEIFDDQFSVERPDGSNFTLKIRSTKLEDSAMYFCASSAQRNTEAFFGQGTRLTVV.

The chain couples TRBV27 to TRBJ1-1; D is perhaps TRBD1 (5 bases). Germline lookup yields CDR1 MNHEY and CDR2 SMNVEV (reference sequence). CDR3 length equals 12 residues. V lost 7 bases and J lost 8, with 14 bases in between. The CDR3 DNA reads as TGTGCCAGCACCTCTTGGGGGGGAGAAGCTTTCTTT. Translating gives CASTSWGGEAFF.

This clone was picked up one time. This chain connects TRBV2 to TRBJ2-1; 8 bases align to TRBD1. Looked up from germline, CDR1 is SNHLY and CDR2 is FYNNEI. Trimming took 7 bases from V and 4 from J; bases not matched to a gene: 3. The CDR3 has 13 residues. The CDR3 loop reads CASKDRVYNEQFF. CDR3 in DNA: TGTGCCAGCAAGGACAGGGTTTACAATGAGCAGTTCTTC.

This clone was observed a few times. The CDR3, as DNA: TGTGCCAGCAGTTTAGTAGCGAGGGGGCCGTTCTTC. Protein product: CASSLVARGPFF. This sequence joins TRBV28 and TRBJ2-1, with 7 positions matching TRBD1. CDR1 and CDR2 from the germline V gene are MDHEN and SYDVKM. This CDR3 is built from 12 residues. V was clipped by 2 bases and J by 15 bases; unmatched bases: 7.

The rearrangement uses TRBV7-3 and TRBJ2-2; 10 nucleotides match TRBD2. Per germline, CDR1 SGHTA and CDR2 FQGTGA. The CDR3 has 15 residues. Trimming at V came to 5 bases and at J to 6 bases, leaving 6 bases not matched to a gene. CDR3 nucleotide sequence: TGTGCCAGCAGCCAACTAGCGGGAACGTCCGGGGAGCTGTTTTTT. Translating it yields CASSQLAGTSGELFF.

This rearrangement joins TRBV29-1 to TRBJ2-1; D may be TRBD2 (7 bases). This CDR3 has 12 residues. Germline CDR1 is SQVTM and CDR2 is ANQGSEA. The V end was cut by 4 bases, the J end by 8 bases, with 12 bases between. CDR3 in amino acids: CSVAGGLDEQFF. CDR3 nucleotides: TGCAGCGTTGCGGGGGGCTTGGATGAGCAGTTCTTC.

The chain has TRBV6-6 and TRBJ1-1, with unresolved D. Looked up from germline, CDR1 is MNHNY and CDR2 is SVGAGI (reference sequence). The CDR3 covers 15 residues. V lost 6 bases, J lost 1 base, and 15 bases lay in between. CDR3 nucleotide sequence: TGTGCCAGCAGACCCCCTCGGGGAGGGAACACTGAAGCTTTCTTT. Translating gives CASRPPRGGNTEAFF.

The J gene is TRBJ2-2, the V gene TRBV4-3; 7 bases match TRBD1. Germline-derived CDR1 and CDR2 are LGHNA and YSLEER. The CDR3 consists of 14 residues. Trimming removed 4 bases from V and 7 bases from J; junction bases left unmatched: 6. The CDR3 DNA reads TGCGCCAGCAGCCCTCGACAGGGTGGCGGGGAGCTGTTTTTT. Its translation is CASSPRQGGGELFF.

The rearrangement joins TRBV2 to TRBJ1-5; maybe TRBD1 (6 bases). The germline gives CDR1 SNHLY, CDR2 FYNNEI. The CDR3 extends over 15 amino acids. Deletions cut 5 bases from V and 7 bases from J, with 18 bases between. The CDR3 nucleotides read TGTGCCAGCAGTTGGACAGCCTCTACCTCCCAGCCCCAGCATTTT. The encoded protein is CASSWTASTSQPQHF. The variable domain in full, completed from reference TRBV2 and TRBJ1-5, reads EPEVTQTPSHQVTQMGQEVILRCVPISNHLYFYWYRQILGQKVEFLVSFYNNEISEKSEIFDDQFSVERPDGSNFTLKIRSTKLEDSAMYFCASSWTASTSQPQHFGDGTRLSIL.

The chain links TRBV5-6 to TRBJ1-2; tentatively, D is TRBD1 (6 bases). V dropped 3 bases and J dropped 2 bases, with 14 bases sitting between them. CDR3 length: 15 residues. CDR1 is SGHDT, CDR2 YYEEEE, per germline. The CDR3 DNA is TGTGCCAGCAGCTATGAGAAGCAGGGGAACTATGGCTACACCTTC. Residues: CASSYEKQGNYGYTF.

V usage is TRBV2 and J usage is TRBJ2-5; no clear D gene. Germline assignment: CDR1 SNHLY and CDR2 FYNNEI. Trimming left V 6 bases short and J 3 bases short, with 11 bases between. CDR3 length: 13 amino acids. CDR3 sequence: CASSYVSEETQYF. The CDR3 nucleotides read TGTGCCAGCAGCTACGTATCTGAAGAGACCCAGTACTTC.

This chain links TRBV30 with TRBJ1-2, with D possibly TRBD1 on 6 matching bases. CDR1 is GTSNPN and CDR2 is SVGIG in the germline V gene (reference sequence). The CDR3 runs 14 residues. V lost 0 bases and J 7 bases, leaving 15 bases between the germline ends. The CDR3 bases are TGTGCCTGGAGTGTAGCCAGGGGCGGTCTTGGCTACACCTTC. As protein: CAWSVARGGLGYTF.

In DNA, the CDR3 is TGTGCCAGCAGCTCCAGGGGGCAGGGGGTTATAAGTATAGAGACCCAGTACTTC. Amino acid sequence: CASSSRGQGVISIETQYF. The V and J genes are TRBV7-2 and TRBJ2-5; 8 nucleotides align to TRBD1. The CDR3 totals 18 residues. V was pared by 4 bases and J by 4 bases, with 17 bases of the junction left unmatched. CDR1 and CDR2 from the germline V gene are SGHTA and FQGNSA.

The chain recombines TRBV7-9 with TRBJ2-1; TRBD2 matches 12 bases. The V gene's germline CDR1 is SEHNR and CDR2 FQNEAQ (reference sequence). CDR3 length: 15 amino acids. V lost 4 bases and J lost 10; bases outside the gene matches: 8. CDR3 loop: CASSSLTSGRKEQFF. DNA for the CDR3: TGTGCCAGCAGCTCCCTGACTAGCGGGAGAAAAGAGCAGTTCTTC.